What follows is one T cell receptor beta chain and its context. Its antigen is unidentified. This record belongs to a study of neurological immune-mediated disorders. Overall study findings and caveats: Expanded clones shared no identical CDR3 amino acid sequences across subjects, which suggested private TCR-beta repertoires in all groups. HTLV-1-associated myelopathy ranked highest for TCR clonal expansion and multiple sclerosis lowest, beneath healthy controls.

The length of the CDR3 is 15 residues. Germline-derived CDR1 and CDR2 are SNHLY and FYNNEI. V lost 3 bases and J 0 bases, leaving 9 bases between the germline ends. The cDNA was synthesized by means of template-switch 5'RACE, which was carried out with 10-nucleotide random UMIs. TCRdb re-analysed the 5' RACE reads in MiXCR, keeping a single row per CDR3 protein. The sample shows about 31,000 distinct CDR3 sequences, around 16% of them seen only once. Time point noted: technical triplicate 3. Use was made of roughly 980,000 CD4+ or CD8+ T cells in sorted libraries. The receptor was derived from a female donor with HTLV-1-associated myelopathy (HAM/TSP). J is TRBJ2-1 and V is TRBV2; D perhaps matches TRBD2 (5 bases). Specimen: CD4+ T cells from blood. The DNA for the CDR3 is TGTGCCAGCAGTGAGTGGGAGACCTCCTACAATGAGCAGTTCTTC. Amino acid sequence: CASSEWETSYNEQFF.